One sample yielded the 10 T cell receptor beta chains listed below, sequenced in a study of cytomegalovirus exposure and HLA in healthy donors. Clones were read by immunoSEQ multiplex PCR, and TCRdb kept only the in-frame ones, dropping some. The sample has approximately 82,000 clones, 90% to 95% seen once. Input material: PBMCs. These TCRs come from a woman aged 18-29 years in good health and CMV-seronegative.

The chain is built from TRBV6-1 and TRBJ2-5; weak D call: TRBD2 (5 bases). CDR1 and CDR2 from the germline V gene are MNHNS and SASEGT. The CDR3 is 16 residues long. Trimming shortened V by 2 bases and J by 2 bases, and 15 bases separated the two germline ends. The CDR3 region has the DNA TGTGCCAGCAGTGAATTTCCGCCGAAGCGGCAAGAGACCCAGTACTTC. The encoded protein is CASSEFPPKRQETQYF.

J is TRBJ1-2 and V is TRBV19; perhaps TRBD1 as D (6 bases). The CDR3 runs to 14 residues. Between the trimmed V and J ends, which lost 5 bases and 3 bases, there was a span of 13 bases. Germline CDR1 is LNHDA and CDR2 is SQIVND (reference sequence). The CDR3 reads CASSPGAVYYGYTF. The CDR3 nucleotides read TGTGCCAGTAGTCCAGGGGCAGTGTACTATGGCTACACCTTC.

The V and J genes are TRBV5-1 and TRBJ2-5, with 8 bases that match TRBD1. CDR3 length: 14 amino acids. The V and J ends lost 5 bases and 4 bases, in that order; junction bases with no gene match: 7. Germline assignment: CDR1 SGHRS and CDR2 YFSETQ. The CDR3 DNA reads TGCGCCAGCAGGCAGGGGGCCGGTGGAGAGACCCAGTACTTC. It encodes CASRQGAGGETQYF.

This chain joins TRBV9 and TRBJ2-5, with no clear D. Matching the DNA end better, TRBJ2-7 makes the J call doubtful. The CDR3 has 13 amino acids. The germline V gene has CDR1 SGDLS and CDR2 YYNGEE. CDR3 nucleotide sequence: TGTGCCAGCAGCGTAGGGATGGGCTACGAGCAGTACTTC. This sequence encodes CASSVGMGYEQYF.

This clone occurred a few times. The V call is TRBV5-8, the J call TRBJ2-1; 9 bases fit TRBD2. The CDR3 is 17 residues long. Germline CDR1 SGHTS, CDR2 YDEGEE. V lost 1 base to trimming and J lost 4 bases; unmatched junction nucleotides: 9. CDR3 DNA: TGTGCCAGCAGCTTGATTTGGGGTAGCGGGAGATACAATGAGCAGTTCTTC. Translating gives CASSLIWGSGRYNEQFF.

The V gene is TRBV5-1, the J gene TRBJ1-2; TRBD1 agrees at 7 bases. CDR3 size: 15 residues. The V segment lost 4 bases and the J segment 3 bases; nucleotides outside the gene matches: 9. Germline CDR1 SGHRS, CDR2 YFSETQ. The CDR3 loop is CASSRGQILDYGYTF. The CDR3 DNA sequence: TGCGCCAGCAGCCGGGGACAGATTCTGGACTATGGCTACACCTTC.

The chain couples TRBV27 to TRBJ1-1; D possibly corresponds to TRBD1 (6 bases). CDR1 and CDR2 (germline): MNHEY, SMNVEV (reference sequence). There are 14 residues in the CDR3. V was trimmed by 5 bases and J by 4 bases, leaving 14 bases between them. This CDR3 is CASSPQGWGTEAFF. The CDR3 DNA follows: TGTGCCAGCAGTCCACAGGGATGGGGCACTGAAGCTTTCTTT.

The chain employs TRBV4-1 and TRBJ2-6; the match to TRBD1 covers 7 bases. V shed 0 bases and J 0 bases; nucleotides not matched to a gene: 5. CDR1 and CDR2 from the germline V gene are MGHRA and YSYEKL. The CDR3 is 18 residues long. The CDR3 loop is CASSQDRGQHSGANVLTF. The CDR3 nucleotides are TGCGCCAGCAGCCAAGATAGGGGACAGCACTCTGGGGCCAACGTCCTGACTTTC.

The V and J genes are TRBV27 and TRBJ1-4; D gene unclear. Trimming removed 3 bases from V and 2 bases from J, with 10 bases in between. The CDR3 totals 15 residues. The germline gives CDR1 MNHEY, CDR2 SMNVEV (reference sequence). This CDR3 is CASSLKSTTNEKLFF. CDR3 nucleotide sequence: TGTGCCAGCAGTTTGAAGAGCACTACTAATGAAAAACTGTTTTTT.

V is TRBV29-1 and J is TRBJ2-7, with a possible D match to TRBD1 (6 bases). Trimming removed 7 bases at V and 2 bases at J, with 9 bases between. The germline V gene has CDR1 SQVTM and CDR2 ANQGSEA. The CDR3 has 11 amino acids. For the CDR3, the DNA is TGCAGCGCCGGACAGACCTACGAGCAGTACTTC. This gives the protein CSAGQTYEQYF.